This record concerns one TCR beta chain sequence. This clonotype was detected once. It lacks a known antigen. The junction shows a germline mismatch at one end, possibly a read error. The source of the sample is a study of tumor and adjacent non-tumor tissue in lung cancer listed by TCRdb under 2018. Background for the entire study: Patients with adenocarcinoma (around eleven), squamous cell carcinoma (2) and small cell lung cancer (1) were included in the cohort. Among the approximately 15 patients, ages ranged from about 30 to 80 years, about 10 were men and 5 were women, and disease was TNM stage I to III. Sequencing generated a total of approximately 130 million productive TCRbeta reads, averaging around 4.2 million reads per sample. Using bulk TCRbeta repertoires from under 18 lung cancer patients, the study set lung tumor tissue side by side with matched distant non-tumor lung tissue. TCRbeta CDR3 sequencing was performed on a few dozen paired specimens, with one tumor sample and one normal lung sample collected per patient. Results the study describes overall, beyond this receptor: Because peripheral blood was not sequenced, the blood TCRbeta repertoires of the lung cancer patients in the study went unexamined. Tumor tissue showed significantly higher TCR diversity (inverse Simpson) than normal lung tissue, at roughly 390 vs 170 (P = 0.0075, Mann-Whitney U test). In normal lung, the top 100 clones accounted for a significantly larger cumulative share of the repertoire than in tumor tissue. With only roughly 14 patients in the cohort, the authors noted that larger samples and more detailed clinical data are needed. Neither the sequencing platform nor unique molecular identifiers are named or mentioned anywhere in the methods. TCR diversity was significantly higher in younger patients, and greater tumor TCR diversity was associated with shorter overall survival and shorter disease-free survival.

From the cysteine through the phenylalanine, the CDR3 covers 16 amino acids. Left in the record is the CDR3 DNA by itself, 48 bases read in frame from the first base. Sequences SGHAT (CDR1) and FQDESV (CDR2) are obtained from the germline V gene (reference sequence). Library method: multiplex PCR. The reads were generated on an Illumina HiSeq 2500. TCRbeta libraries were constructed through three rounds of nested PCR with primers (Table S4) according to protocols modified from ARM-PCR. Before sequencing, PCR products of 200-500 bp were excised from the gel and purified with the QIAquick gel extraction kit. The study's own analysis went as follows. Reads were cleaned using Trimmomatic, were merged into complete CDR3 sequences using FLASH, and were assigned to V(D)J germline segments using MiTCR. VDJtools was used to compute clonal diversity as the inverse Simpson's index. A read counted as productive if the sequence was in-frame and lacked a premature stop codon. TCRdb reanalyzed the raw reads on its own, using fastp at Q25 for trimming and MiXCR for clone calling, and kept in-frame beta chains. Entries are consolidated by CDR3 protein sequence, retaining the most common genes and DNA. These V and J calls are TCRdb output, not the study's own analysis. The sample includes 120,000 or so distinct CDR3 sequences, with roughly 84% observed a single time. The top ten hold 20% to 25% of the sample.

RNA was isolated from bulk unsorted tissue, and RNA quality was assessed with a NanoDrop ND-1000 and an Agilent 2100. The donors were newly diagnosed lung cancer patients admitted for thoracic surgery in China from August to November 2014 who had not received prior chemotherapy. Anyone who had undergone radiotherapy or chemotherapy before, or who had another cancer at the same time, was left out of the study. Surgical tissue pieces of about 1-2 cm3 were preserved in RNAlater solution and stored at -80 °C until use. The specimen was lung tumor tissue. This receptor chain uses TRBV11-1 and TRBJ2-1; 8 middle bases align to TRBD1. This TCR derives from a man aged 65 to 79 with non-small cell lung cancer. The sequenced DNA is TGTGCCAGCAGGCCCCGGCCGAGACAGGGGCCACATGAGGAGTTCTTC. It translates as CASRPRPRQGPHEEFF. Extended through the reference TRBV11-1 and TRBJ2-1 proteins, this CDR3 yields the full variable domain: EAEVAQSPRYKITEKSQAVAFWCDPISGHATLYWYRQILGQGPELLVQFQDESVVDDSQLPKDRFSAERLKGVDSTLKIQPAELGDSAMYLCASRPRPRQGPHEEFFGPGTRLTVL.